Each of the 21 T cell receptor beta chains below was sequenced from the same sample in a study of blood T cell repertoires in COVID-19. Measured with immunoSEQ multiplex PCR; TCRdb has only the in-frame clones, and not every one. The table lists about 330,000 clones, roughly 90% of them singletons, with approximately 17% in the top ten. The sample consisted of PBMCs or T cells enriched from blood (not recorded which). All receptors derive from a woman under 40 who had recovered from COVID-19.

This sequence joins TRBV18 and TRBJ2-5, with D unresolved. V dropped 7 bases and J dropped 2 bases, with 8 bases sitting between them. Germline CDR1 KGHSH, CDR2 LQKENI. The CDR3 has 12 amino acids. The CDR3 DNA reads TGTGCCAGCTTCTCAGTTCAAGAGACCCAGTACTTC. It specifies CASFSVQETQYF.

The rearrangement links TRBV5-4 to TRBJ2-1; D is possibly TRBD1 (5 bases). The CDR3 totals 15 residues. The V gene lost 4 bases and the J gene lost 4 bases, with 15 bases spanning the gap. Germline V gene lookup returns CDR1 SGHNT and CDR2 YYREEE (reference sequence). CDR3 region: CASSVDSLKYNEQFF. CDR3 sequence (DNA): TGTGCCAGCAGCGTAGACAGCCTTAAGTACAATGAGCAGTTCTTC.

The chain has TRBV7-6 and TRBJ2-5, with 8 bases identical to TRBD2. CDR3 length equals 15 residues. The V gene's germline CDR1 is SGHVS and CDR2 FNYEAQ. The trim removed 1 base at V and 6 bases at J, leaving 7 bases unmatched. CDR3 nucleotides: TGTGCCAGCAGCTTAGATGCGGGGGGAGGGCAGACCCAGTACTTC. Translation: CASSLDAGGGQTQYF.

This rearrangement joins TRBV27 to TRBJ2-5; TRBD2 aligns across 14 bases. V was clipped by 8 bases and J by 5 bases; unmatched bases: 4. The CDR3 runs 14 residues. Germline V gene data show CDR1 as MNHEY and CDR2 as SMNVEV (reference sequence). Written as DNA, the CDR3 is TGTGCCAGCCGACTAGCGGGGGGGCAGGAGACCCAGTACTTC. It codes for CASRLAGGQETQYF.

The V gene is TRBV27, the J gene TRBJ2-7; weak D call: TRBD1 (6 bases). CDR3 length: 14 residues. Trimming pared 6 bases from V and 4 bases from J, leaving 16 bases between. Germline CDR1 is MNHEY and CDR2 is SMNVEV (reference sequence). The CDR3 protein is CASRTPDRLYEQYF. The CDR3 DNA sequence: TGTGCCAGCAGAACCCCAGACAGGCTTTACGAGCAGTACTTC.

On this clone: Different DNA sequences within this sample yield the same CDR3. This chain connects TRBV19 to TRBJ2-1; TRBD2 agrees at 8 bases. V was pared by 1 base and J by 5 bases, with 1 base of the junction left unmatched. Germline CDR1 LNHDA, CDR2 SQIVND (reference sequence). The CDR3 loop spans 14 amino acids. The CDR3 protein is CASSIGLANNEQFF. CDR3 DNA: TGTGCCAGTAGTATAGGACTAGCGAACAATGAGCAGTTCTTC.

This clone appeared once. The chain employs TRBV4-1 and TRBJ2-3; 8 nucleotides match TRBD1. Germline assignment: CDR1 MGHRA and CDR2 YSYEKL. The CDR3 has 15 amino acids. V gave up 4 bases and J gave up 0 bases; unmatched junction bases: 3. The CDR3 DNA is TGCGCCAGCAGCCGGACAGGGACTAGCACAGATACGCAGTATTTT. Residues: CASSRTGTSTDTQYF.

This clone was counted between two and nine times. The rearrangement links TRBV2 to TRBJ1-2; TRBD1 agrees at 11 bases. The CDR3 has 15 amino acids. The germline CDR1 and CDR2 sequences are SNHLY and FYNNEI. Losses at the gene ends were 1 base for V and 4 bases for J; bases not matched to a gene: 2. CDR3 bases: TGTGCCAGCAGTGAAGAGGGACAGGGGGGCTATGGCTACACCTTC. Its protein is CASSEEGQGGYGYTF.

The chain carries TRBV4-3 and TRBJ2-6, with 7 bases that match TRBD1. Germline V gene lookup returns CDR1 LGHNA and CDR2 YSLEER. The CDR3 is 16 residues long. J was trimmed by 4 bases and V by 2 bases; bases with no gene match: 5. This chain's CDR3 is CASSQTGVAGANVLTF. The CDR3 DNA follows: TGCGCCAGCAGCCAAACAGGGGTCGCCGGGGCCAACGTCCTGACTTTC.

The V call is TRBV13, the J call TRBJ1-1, with D perhaps matching TRBD1 (6 bases). CDR1 PRHDT and CDR2 FYEKMQ come from the germline V gene (reference sequence). This CDR3 spans 15 amino acids. V lost 5 bases to trimming and J lost 1 base, with 14 bases between them. The CDR3 spells CASSLQGLGNTEAFF. The CDR3, as DNA: TGTGCCAGCAGCCTCCAGGGGTTGGGGAACACTGAAGCTTTCTTT. Full variable domain (rest looked up from reference TRBV13 and TRBJ1-1): AAGVIQSPRHLIKEKRETATLKCYPIPRHDTVYWYQQGPGQDPQFLISFYEKMQSDKGSIPDRFSAQQFSDYHSELNMSSLELGDSALYFCASSLQGLGNTEAFFGQGTRLTVV.

This clone turned up a few times. This chain links TRBV5-4 with TRBJ2-5; 10 bases fit TRBD2. This CDR3 contains 15 residues. V lost 2 bases, J lost 1 base, and 2 bases stayed unmatched. Germline V gene lookup returns CDR1 SGHNT and CDR2 YYREEE (reference sequence). CDR3 nucleotides: TGTGCCAGCAGCTTAATAGCGGGAGGCCAAGAGACCCAGTACTTC. This translates into CASSLIAGGQETQYF.

The table lists this clone with a few counts. The gene calls are TRBV19 and TRBJ1-1; D is unresolved. Germline CDR1 and CDR2: LNHDA and SQIVND (reference sequence). The CDR3 has 13 amino acids. V was shortened by 5 bases and J by 6 bases, with 13 bases between the two germline ends. CDR3 nucleotides: TGTGCCAGTAGTCGAGGAAGAGGATCTGAAGCTTTCTTT. It codes for CASSRGRGSEAFF.

The chain links TRBV18 to TRBJ1-4; D gene uncertain. Germline V CDR1 and CDR2: KGHSH, LQKENI. CDR3 length equals 13 residues. V was clipped by 5 bases and J by 5 bases, with 9 bases between them. CDR3 sequence: CASSAGLNEKLFF. As DNA, the CDR3 is TGTGCCAGCTCAGCCGGACTGAATGAAAAACTGTTTTTT. Full variable domain (outside the CDR3, taken from reference TRBV18 and TRBJ1-4): NAGVMQNPRHLVRRRGQEARLRCSPMKGHSHVYWYRQLPEEGLKFMVYLQKENIIDESGMPKERFSAEFPKEGPSILRIQQVVRGDSAAYFCASSAGLNEKLFFGSGTQLSVL.

The chain couples TRBV7-8 to TRBJ2-1, with D perhaps TRBD1 (5 bases). Trimming removed 6 bases at V and 7 bases at J, with 16 bases between. The CDR3 length is 14 residues. The V gene's germline CDR1 is SGHVS and CDR2 FQNEAQ. CDR3 DNA sequence: TGTGCCAGCAGGGAAGGGGTGGGTTTAAATGAGCAGTTCTTC. Encoded protein: CASREGVGLNEQFF.

Remarks on this clone: The same CDR3 can be traced to other DNA sequences in this sample. J is TRBJ2-7 and V is TRBV4-3; 7 bases align to TRBD1. Per the germline V gene, CDR1 is LGHNA and CDR2 is YSLEER. CDR3 length: 14 amino acids. V shed 1 base, J shed 2 bases, and the junction held 2 bases outside the gene matches. The CDR3 DNA is TGCGCCAGCAGCCAAGGGACAGGTCCCTACGAGCAGTACTTC. Residues: CASSQGTGPYEQYF.

J is TRBJ1-1 and V is TRBV29-1, with D tentatively TRBD1 (5 bases). V shed 3 bases and J shed 1 base, with 15 bases lying between them. From germline, CDR1 is SQVTM and CDR2 ANQGSEA. The CDR3 length is 15 residues. The CDR3 DNA follows: TGCAGCGTTGATTCGTTTGGGGACTGGAACACTGAAGCTTTCTTT. It yields the protein CSVDSFGDWNTEAFF.

The V gene is TRBV5-1, the J gene TRBJ2-5, with D possibly being TRBD1 (5 bases). Germline CDR1 and CDR2: SGHRS and YFSETQ. With 2 bases removed from V and 0 bases from J, the gap between germline ends came to 8 bases. The length of the CDR3 is 14 residues. The CDR3 spells CASSFRTNQETQYF. CDR3 in DNA: TGCGCCAGCAGCTTCCGGACAAACCAAGAGACCCAGTACTTC.

CDR3 coding DNA: TGTGCCAGCAGAACCGATACACCGAATGAGCAGTTCTTC. Translation gives CASRTDTPNEQFF. This rearrangement joins TRBV28 to TRBJ2-1; D is unresolved. In germline, CDR1 is MDHEN, CDR2 SYDVKM. CDR3 length: 13 amino acids. Trimming stripped 6 bases from V and 7 bases from J, with 13 bases between.

The V gene is TRBV5-4, the J gene TRBJ2-7; TRBD2 aligns across 14 bases. Trimming cost V 4 bases and J 6 bases; bases outside gene matches: 12. Germline-derived CDR1 and CDR2 are SGHNT and YYREEE (reference sequence). CDR3 length equals 17 residues. DNA of the CDR3: TGTGCCAGCAGCCCGCAAGGACTAGCGGGAGGATGGCCCGAGCAGTACTTC. Translated, it gives CASSPQGLAGGWPEQYF.

The chain is built from TRBV19 and TRBJ2-1; 9 bases map to TRBD2. Germline V gene data show CDR1 as LNHDA and CDR2 as SQIVND (reference sequence). The CDR3 runs to 16 residues. Trimming cost V 6 bases and J 9 bases; bases outside gene matches: 15. The DNA of the CDR3 is TGTGCCAGTAGCCCTTATCTGTCTAGCGGGGATGGTGAGCAGTTCTTC. Amino acid sequence: CASSPYLSSGDGEQFF.

This rearrangement joins TRBV7-3 to TRBJ2-7; TRBD1 might be the D (6 bases). CDR3 length: 14 amino acids. The germline V and J ends were trimmed by 6 bases and 6 bases, with 18 bases remaining between them. Germline CDR1 SGHTA, CDR2 FQGTGA. In nucleotides, the CDR3 is TGTGCCAGCAGTCCAGACAGGTATTCGGGCGAGCAGTACTTC. Translating gives CASSPDRYSGEQYF.